Listed here are 8 T cell receptor beta chains from one sample, sequenced in a study of blood T cell repertoires in COVID-19. Assay used: immunoSEQ multiplex PCR; TCRdb lists only in-frame clones, some missing. The sample lists 140,000 to 150,000 clones, 81% occurring once. Sample: peripheral blood. These TCRs come from a human donor with acute or convalescent COVID-19. The donor label of this sample is uncertain.

The chain links TRBV7-2 to TRBJ1-3; 7 nucleotides line up with TRBD1. Germline trimming cut 4 bases from V and 3 bases from J; bases unmatched to any gene: 3. Germline V gene data show CDR1 as SGHTA and CDR2 as FQGNSA. The CDR3 totals 14 residues. As DNA, the CDR3 is TGTGCCAGCAGCTCTGGGACAGTTGGAAACACCATATATTTT. Amino acid sequence: CASSSGTVGNTIYF.

The V and J genes are TRBV24-1 and TRBJ2-2; TRBD1 might be the D (5 bases). Trimming stripped 2 bases from V and 3 bases from J, with 15 bases between. Germline V gives CDR1 KGHDR, CDR2 SFDVKD. CDR3 size: 17 residues. The CDR3 region is CATSDYAGWLDTGELFF. For the CDR3, the DNA is TGTGCCACCAGTGATTACGCAGGGTGGTTGGACACCGGGGAGCTGTTTTTT.

The chain links TRBV21-1 to TRBJ1-4. TRBV21-1 is reported as a pseudogene. This CDR3 has 16 amino acids. In nucleotides, the CDR3 is TGTGCCAGCACTCGGGGTGGGGTTGCAACTAATGAAAAACTGTTTTTT. This encodes CASTRGGVATNEKLFF.

This clone was observed a handful of times. J is TRBJ2-5 and V is TRBV3-1 (or the pseudogene TRBV3-2); tentatively, D is TRBD1 (6 bases). V was clipped by 4 bases and J by 5 bases, with 11 bases between them. The CDR3 consists of 13 residues. CDR1 and CDR2 (germline): LGHDT, YNNKEL (reference sequence). The CDR3 bases are TGTGCCAGCAGCCTCAGGGGCGAGGAGACCCAGTACTTC. This sequence encodes CASSLRGEETQYF.

The chain joins TRBV6-5 to TRBJ1-1, with D possibly TRBD1 on 6 matching bases. Looked up from germline, CDR1 is MNHEY and CDR2 is SVGAGI. CDR3 length: 14 residues. The V gene lost 7 bases and the J gene lost 5 bases, with 17 bases spanning the gap. CDR3 bases: TGTGCCAGCACCCGATCAGGGGATTGGACTGAAGCTTTCTTT. Residues: CASTRSGDWTEAFF.

The chain links TRBV30 to TRBJ1-2; TRBD1 matches 7 bases. Per germline, CDR1 GTSNPN and CDR2 SVGIG (reference sequence). The CDR3 loop spans 11 amino acids. Trimming at V came to 4 bases and at J to 8 bases, leaving 4 bases not matched to a gene. CDR3 residues: CAWNTGVGYTF. The CDR3 coding sequence is TGTGCCTGGAATACAGGGGTAGGCTACACCTTC.

CDR3: CASSTRGGYGYTF. CDR3 bases: TGTGCCAGCAGCACCCGGGGGGGCTATGGCTACACCTTC. V gene TRBV5-4 combines with J gene TRBJ1-2; weak D call: TRBD1 (5 bases). With 4 bases removed from V and 4 bases from J, the gap between germline ends came to 11 bases. Germline loops: CDR1 SGHNT, CDR2 YYREEE (reference sequence). The CDR3 has 13 amino acids.

The V gene is TRBV4-1, the J gene TRBJ1-1; 8 bases agree with TRBD1. Germline CDR1 reads MGHRA; CDR2 reads YSYEKL. V lost 1 base, J lost 7 bases, and 8 bases stayed unmatched. The CDR3 totals 15 residues. This chain's CDR3 is CASSQVAGGDGEAFF. CDR3 nucleotide sequence: TGCGCCAGCAGCCAAGTGGCAGGGGGCGATGGTGAAGCTTTCTTT.